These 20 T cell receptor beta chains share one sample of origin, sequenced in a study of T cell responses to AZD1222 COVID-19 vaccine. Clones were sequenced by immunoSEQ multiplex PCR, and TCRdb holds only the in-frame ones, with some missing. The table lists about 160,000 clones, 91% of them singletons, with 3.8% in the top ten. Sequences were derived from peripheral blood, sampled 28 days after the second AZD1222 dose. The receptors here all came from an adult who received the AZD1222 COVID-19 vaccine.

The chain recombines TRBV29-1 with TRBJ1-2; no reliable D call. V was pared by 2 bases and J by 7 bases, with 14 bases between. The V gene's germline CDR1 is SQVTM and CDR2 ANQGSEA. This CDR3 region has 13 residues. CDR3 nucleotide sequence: TGCAGCGTTGAAAATCCGTCTGGGCGTGGCTACACCTTC. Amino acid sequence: CSVENPSGRGYTF.

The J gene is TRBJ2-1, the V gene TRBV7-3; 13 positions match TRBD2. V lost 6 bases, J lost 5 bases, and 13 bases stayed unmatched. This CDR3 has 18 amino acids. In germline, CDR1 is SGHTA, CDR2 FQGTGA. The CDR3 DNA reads TGTGCCAGCAGACAATCCGGGACTAGCGGGGCACTTAACAATGAGCAGTTCTTC. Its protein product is CASRQSGTSGALNNEQFF.

The CDR3 here is CANLIGLGTDTQYF. CDR3 DNA sequence: TGTGCCAACTTAATAGGATTGGGCACAGATACGCAGTATTTT. J is TRBJ2-3 and V is TRBV2; the D is unclear. Between the trimmed V and J ends, which lost 10 bases and 1 base, there was a span of 15 bases. This CDR3 has 14 amino acids. The germline V gene encodes CDR1 SNHLY and CDR2 FYNNEI.

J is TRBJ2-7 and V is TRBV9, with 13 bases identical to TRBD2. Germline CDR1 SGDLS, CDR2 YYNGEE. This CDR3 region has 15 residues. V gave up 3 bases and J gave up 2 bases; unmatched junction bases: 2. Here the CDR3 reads CASSGTSGSPYEQYF. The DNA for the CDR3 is TGTGCCAGCAGCGGGACTAGCGGGAGTCCCTACGAGCAGTACTTC.

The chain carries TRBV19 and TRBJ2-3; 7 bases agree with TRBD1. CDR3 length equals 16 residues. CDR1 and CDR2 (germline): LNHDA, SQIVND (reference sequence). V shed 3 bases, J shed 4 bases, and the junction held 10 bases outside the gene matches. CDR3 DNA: TGTGCCAGTAGTATGGTGGGGGCAGGGGGACCAGATACGCAGTATTTT. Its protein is CASSMVGAGGPDTQYF.

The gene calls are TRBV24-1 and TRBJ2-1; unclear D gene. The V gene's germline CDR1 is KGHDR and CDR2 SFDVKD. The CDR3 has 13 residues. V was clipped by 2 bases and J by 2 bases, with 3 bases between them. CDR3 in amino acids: CATSDSAYNEQFF. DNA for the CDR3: TGTGCCACCAGTGATTCCGCCTACAATGAGCAGTTCTTC.

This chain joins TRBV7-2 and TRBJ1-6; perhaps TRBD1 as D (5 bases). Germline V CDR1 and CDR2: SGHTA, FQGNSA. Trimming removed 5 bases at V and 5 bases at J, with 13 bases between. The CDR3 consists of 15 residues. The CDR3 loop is CASSLAGTDNSPLHF. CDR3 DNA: TGTGCCAGCAGCCTGGCGGGGACGGATAATTCACCCCTCCACTTT.

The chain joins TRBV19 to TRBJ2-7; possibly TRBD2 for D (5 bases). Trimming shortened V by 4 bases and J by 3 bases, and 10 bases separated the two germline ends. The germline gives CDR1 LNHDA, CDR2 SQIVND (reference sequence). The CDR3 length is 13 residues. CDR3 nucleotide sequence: TGTGCCAGTAGTAACGGGATCAGCTACGAGCAGTACTTC. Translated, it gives CASSNGISYEQYF.

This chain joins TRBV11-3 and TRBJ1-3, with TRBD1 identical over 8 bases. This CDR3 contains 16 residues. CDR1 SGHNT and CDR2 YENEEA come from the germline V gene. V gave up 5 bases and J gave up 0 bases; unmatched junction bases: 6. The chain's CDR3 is CASSPGQGHSGNTIYF. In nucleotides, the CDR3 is TGTGCCAGCAGCCCCGGACAGGGCCACTCTGGAAACACCATATATTTT.

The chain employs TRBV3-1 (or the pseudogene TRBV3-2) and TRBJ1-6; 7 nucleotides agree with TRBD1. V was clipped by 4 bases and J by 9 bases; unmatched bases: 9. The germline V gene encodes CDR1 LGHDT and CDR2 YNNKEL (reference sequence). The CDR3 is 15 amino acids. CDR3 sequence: CASSPMAQGGSPLHF. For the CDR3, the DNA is TGTGCCAGCAGCCCCATGGCCCAGGGGGGTTCACCCCTCCACTTT.

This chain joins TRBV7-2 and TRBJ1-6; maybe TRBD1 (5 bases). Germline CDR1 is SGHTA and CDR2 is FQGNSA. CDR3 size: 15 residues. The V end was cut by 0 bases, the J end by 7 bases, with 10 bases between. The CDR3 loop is CASSLAGVTNSPLHF. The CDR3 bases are TGTGCCAGCAGCTTAGCAGGGGTTACCAATTCACCCCTCCACTTT.

CDR3 protein: CASSPLGTGGPFTGANVLTF. CDR3 coding DNA: TGTGCCAGCTCACCACTTGGGACAGGGGGCCCTTTTACTGGGGCCAACGTCCTGACTTTC. The chain couples TRBV18 to TRBJ2-6; 12 nucleotides match TRBD1. CDR1 and CDR2 (germline): KGHSH, LQKENI. The CDR3 spans 20 residues. The ends lost 1 base at V and 2 bases at J; junction bases unmatched: 9.

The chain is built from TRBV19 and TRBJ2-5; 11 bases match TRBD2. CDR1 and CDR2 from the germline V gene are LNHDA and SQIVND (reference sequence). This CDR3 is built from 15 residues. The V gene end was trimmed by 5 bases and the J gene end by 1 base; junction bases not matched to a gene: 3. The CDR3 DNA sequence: TGTGCCAGTAGTCGACTAGCGGGGACCCAAGAGACCCAGTACTTC. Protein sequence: CASSRLAGTQETQYF.

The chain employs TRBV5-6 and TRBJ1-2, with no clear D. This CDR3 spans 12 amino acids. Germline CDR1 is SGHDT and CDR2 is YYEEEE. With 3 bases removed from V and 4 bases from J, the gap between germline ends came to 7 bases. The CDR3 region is CASSSDIYGYTF. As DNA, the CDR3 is TGTGCCAGCAGCTCCGACATCTATGGCTACACCTTC.

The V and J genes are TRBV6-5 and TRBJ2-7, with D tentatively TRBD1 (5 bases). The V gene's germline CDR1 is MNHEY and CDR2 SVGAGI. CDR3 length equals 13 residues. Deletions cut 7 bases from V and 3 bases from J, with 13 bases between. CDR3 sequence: CASTQGGSYEQYF. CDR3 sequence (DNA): TGTGCCAGCACTCAGGGTGGTAGCTACGAGCAGTACTTC.

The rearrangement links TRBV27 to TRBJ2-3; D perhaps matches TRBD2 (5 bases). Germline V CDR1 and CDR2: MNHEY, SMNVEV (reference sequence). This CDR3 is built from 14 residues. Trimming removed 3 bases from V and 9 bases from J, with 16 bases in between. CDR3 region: CASSFGSNSGTQYF. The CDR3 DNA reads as TGTGCCAGCAGTTTCGGATCCAATTCGGGAACGCAGTATTTT.

CDR3 in amino acids: CASSQDQGHNTDTQYF. In nucleotides, the CDR3 is TGTGCCAGCAGCCAAGATCAGGGACATAACACAGATACGCAGTATTTT. The chain combines TRBV3-1 (or the pseudogene TRBV3-2) with TRBJ2-3; a weak D match, TRBD1 (6 bases). With 0 bases removed from V and 2 bases from J, the gap between germline ends came to 12 bases. Germline V gene sequence: CDR1 LGHDT, CDR2 YNNKEL (reference sequence). This CDR3 is built from 16 residues.

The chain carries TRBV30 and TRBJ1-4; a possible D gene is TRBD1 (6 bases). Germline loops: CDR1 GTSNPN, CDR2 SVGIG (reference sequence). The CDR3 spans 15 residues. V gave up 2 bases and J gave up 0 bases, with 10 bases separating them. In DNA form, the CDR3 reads TGTGCCTGGAGTTTCAGGGGTGCAACTAATGAAAAACTGTTTTTT. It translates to CAWSFRGATNEKLFF.

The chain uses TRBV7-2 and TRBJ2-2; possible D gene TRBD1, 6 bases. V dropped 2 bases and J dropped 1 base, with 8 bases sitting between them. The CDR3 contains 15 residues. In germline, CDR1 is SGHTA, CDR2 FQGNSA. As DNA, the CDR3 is TGTGCCAGCAGCTTAACGACAGGGAACACCGGGGAGCTGTTTTTT. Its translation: CASSLTTGNTGELFF.

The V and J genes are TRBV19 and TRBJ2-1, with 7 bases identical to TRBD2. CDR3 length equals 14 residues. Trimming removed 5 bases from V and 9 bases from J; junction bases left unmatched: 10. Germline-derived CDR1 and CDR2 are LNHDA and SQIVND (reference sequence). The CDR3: CASSWEGQISEQFF. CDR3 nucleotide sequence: TGTGCCAGTAGTTGGGAGGGCCAGATAAGTGAGCAGTTCTTC.